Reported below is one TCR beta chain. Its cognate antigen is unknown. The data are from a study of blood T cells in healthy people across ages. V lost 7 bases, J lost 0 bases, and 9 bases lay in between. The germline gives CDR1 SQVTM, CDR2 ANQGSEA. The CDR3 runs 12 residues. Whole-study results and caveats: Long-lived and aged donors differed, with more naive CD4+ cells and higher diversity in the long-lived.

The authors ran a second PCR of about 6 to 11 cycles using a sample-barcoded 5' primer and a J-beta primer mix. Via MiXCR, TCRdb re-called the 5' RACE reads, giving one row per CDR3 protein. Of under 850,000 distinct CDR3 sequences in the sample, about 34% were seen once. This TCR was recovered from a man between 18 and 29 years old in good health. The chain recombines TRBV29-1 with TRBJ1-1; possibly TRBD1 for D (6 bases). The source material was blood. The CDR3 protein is CSGGRMNTEAFF. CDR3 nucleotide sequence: TGCAGCGGGGGGCGCATGAACACTGAAGCTTTCTTT. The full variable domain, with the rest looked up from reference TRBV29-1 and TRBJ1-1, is SAVISQKPSRDICQRGTSLTIQCQVDSQVTMMFWYRQQPGQSLTLIATANQGSEATYESGFVIDKFPISRPNLTFSTLTVSNMSPEDSSIYLCSGGRMNTEAFFGQGTRLTVV.